This TCR beta chain is from a study of T cell responses to AZD1222 COVID-19 vaccine. Study results and caveats: Nearly half of spike-specific TCRs reportedly target variant regions that are unmutated in the B.1.351 and B.1.1.7 variants.

Details on this clone: Antigen specificity is unknown.

Clones were read by immunoSEQ multiplex PCR, and TCRdb kept only the in-frame ones, dropping some. This table has about 170,000 clones, approximately 93% appearing once. The germline V gene encodes CDR1 MNHNY and CDR2 SVGAGI (reference sequence). The CDR3 consists of 19 residues. Trimming cost V 5 bases and J 3 bases, with 25 bases left between them. The V gene is TRBV6-6, the J gene TRBJ1-4, with D maybe TRBD1 (5 bases). Specimen: peripheral blood, collected on day 0 of AZD1222 vaccination. The clonotype originates from an adult in good health. In DNA, the CDR3 is TGTGCCAGCAGTCCGGGGGTTGGGACGAACCTGGGGTCTAATGAAAAACTGTTTTTT. This translates into CASSPGVGTNLGSNEKLFF.